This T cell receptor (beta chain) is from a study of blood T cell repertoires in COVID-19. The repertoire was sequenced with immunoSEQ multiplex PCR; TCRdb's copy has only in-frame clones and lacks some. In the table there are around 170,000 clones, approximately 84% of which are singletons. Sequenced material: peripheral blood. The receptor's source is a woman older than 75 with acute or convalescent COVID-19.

CDR3 region: CSVGVLAGGPGEQYF. CDR3 coding DNA: TGCAGCGTTGGAGTCCTAGCGGGAGGGCCGGGGGAGCAGTACTTC. The V and J genes are TRBV29-1 and TRBJ2-7; 12 bases are a match to TRBD2. CDR3 length: 15 amino acids. Germline V gene lookup returns CDR1 SQVTM and CDR2 ANQGSEA. J was trimmed by 7 bases and V by 4 bases; bases with no gene match: 11.